This T cell receptor (beta chain) was retrieved from a study of Graves' ophthalmopathy and Graves' hyperthyroidism. Amplified TCR beta CDR3 regions were obtained using RNA transcripts as template. First-round RT-PCR used HTBI primers; second-round multiplex PCR followed. TCRdb redid the calling of the multiplex PCR reads with MiXCR, one entry per CDR3 protein. The sample holds 40,000 to 45,000 distinct CDR3 sequences; under 65% are singletons and the top ten take roughly 18%. The CDR3 consists of 16 residues. The V end lost 5 bases, the J end lost 3 bases, and 22 bases lay between the germline ends. Germline V CDR1 and CDR2: DFQATT, SNEGSKA (reference sequence).

V gene TRBV20-1 combines with J gene TRBJ1-2; possible D gene TRBD1, 5 bases. Sequenced: peripheral blood. This TCR came from an adult man with Graves' ophthalmopathy. As DNA, the CDR3 is TGCAGTGCTGGTGGAGGGACGAGGTGGGATGACTATGGCTACACCTTC. Translated: CSAGGGTRWDDYGYTF.